Listed below are T cell receptor beta chains from one sample, sequenced in a study of cytomegalovirus exposure and HLA in healthy donors. Using immunoSEQ multiplex PCR, the repertoire was profiled, and TCRdb retains in-frame clones only, with some absent. The sample consists of fewer than 85,000 clones, about 96% of them appearing once. The sequenced sample was PBMCs. The receptors shown here come from a young woman in good health and CMV-seronegative. The CDR3 runs from the conserved cysteine through the conserved F or W. Each record gives: CDR3 DNA, CDR3 protein, clone size, CDR3 length, J gene, D gene, V gene. D genes are given only for firm matches. Size is omitted from some rows. Given values are once, few, many or a class for expanded clones.

TGCGCCAGCAGCTCGGCGGCGGTGCGCAATGAGCAGTTCTTC CASSSAAVRNEQFF . 14 TRBJ2-1 . TRBV5-1
TGTGCCACCAGCGAGGGATATAGCAATCAGCCCCAGCATTTT CATSEGYSNQPQHF . 14 TRBJ1-5 . TRBV15
TGTGCCAGCAGCCCGACAACAGGGAACACTGAAGCTTTCTTT CASSPTTGNTEAFF few 14 TRBJ1-1 . TRBV6-5
TGTGCCAGCAGTCCCGGACAGAACACTGAAGCTTTCTTT CASSPGQNTEAFF . 13 TRBJ1-1 . TRBV2
TGTGCCAGCAGCCTCGGGACAGGGGACTGGGACATTCAGTACTTC CASSLGTGDWDIQYF . 15 TRBJ2-4 TRBD1 TRBV13
TGTGCCAGCAGCAAAGGAGTCGGGGGACTAGCGGGAACGAACAATGAGCAGTTCTTC CASSKGVGGLAGTNNEQFF . 19 TRBJ2-1 . TRBV21-1
TGTGCCAGCAGTACTAGGGGGTTGGAGACCCAGTACTTC CASSTRGLETQYF once 13 TRBJ2-5 . TRBV6-1
TGCAGCGTCATTCAGGGCCCTAAAGCCTACGAGCAGTACTTC CSVIQGPKAYEQYF . 14 TRBJ2-7 . TRBV29-1
TGTGCCAGTAGTTTGGGGACTTGGGCTTTCTTT CASSLGTWAFF . 11 TRBJ1-1 . TRBV19
TGCAGTGCTCGCCGGTCCCTCGAGCAGTACTTC CSARRSLEQYF . 11 TRBJ2-7 . TRBV20-1
TGTGCCAGCAGCACCCCTTCGACGGGGAAAAACATTCAGTACTTC CASSTPSTGKNIQYF . 15 TRBJ2-4 . TRBV28
TGTGCCAGCAGCCCGACAACGGGACAGGGATGGTCGATGAACACTGAAGCTTTCTTT CASSPTTGQGWSMNTEAFF . 19 TRBJ1-1 TRBD1 TRBV11-2
TGTGCCAGCAGTCCGGGACAGGGTATATGGAATGAGCAGTTCTTC CASSPGQGIWNEQFF . 15 TRBJ2-1 TRBD1 TRBV27
TGCGCCAGCAGTGACAATTATCAGCCCCAGCATTTT CASSDNYQPQHF . 12 TRBJ1-5 . TRBV10-2
TGTGCCAGCAGTTCCGAAGAGACCCAGTACTTC CASSSEETQYF . 11 TRBJ2-5 . TRBV7-2
TGTGCCAGCAGTTTGACAGCCGAGAACACTGAAGCTTTCTTT CASSLTAENTEAFF . 14 TRBJ1-1 . TRBV2
TGCGCCAGCAGTGAGTCGACTCCTTCGCGGGCGCAGTACTTC CASSESTPSRAQYF . 14 TRBJ2-7 . TRBV10-2
TGTGCCAGCAGCCAAGACGGGATAGCGCAGTACTTC CASSQDGIAQYF . 12 TRBJ2-7 . TRBV14
TGTGCCAGCAGCCCAGGTAGGCAGGCTGAAGCTTTCTTT CASSPGRQAEAFF few 13 TRBJ1-1 . TRBV7-8
TGTGCCAGCAGCTTAGCAGGACAGGAGACCTACGAGCAGTACTTC CASSLAGQETYEQYF . 15 TRBJ2-7 TRBD1 TRBV7-2
TGTGCCAGCTCACCGGGGACACCCCGTATGAACACTGAAGCTTTCTTT CASSPGTPRMNTEAFF . 16 TRBJ1-1 . TRBV18
TGTGCCAGCCACCCTATCCGGGACAGAGATGGCTACACCTTC CASHPIRDRDGYTF . 14 TRBJ1-2 TRBD1 TRBV6-1
TGTGCCAGCACCACGTCTGGGAGAAACGAGCAGTACTTC CASTTSGRNEQYF . 13 TRBJ2-7 . TRBV5-6
TGTGCCAGTGGGCCCTTCCAGGAGACCCAGTACTTC CASGPFQETQYF . 12 TRBJ2-5 . TRBV19
TGTGCCAGCAGGCTAGCGGGAGGGATCAATGAGCAGTTCTTC CASRLAGGINEQFF once 14 TRBJ2-1 TRBD2 TRBV27
TGTGCCAGCAGCTTACCTGCGGGAGGGCCGACAGATACGCAGTATTTT CASSLPAGGPTDTQYF . 16 TRBJ2-3 TRBD2 TRBV13
TGCGCCAGCAGTGCCCTAGCGGGCACAGATACGCAGTATTTT CASSALAGTDTQYF . 14 TRBJ2-3 TRBD2 TRBV4-1
TGTGCCAGAAGCAGCGGTAGGGGGCCTGGAAACACCATATATTTT CARSSGRGPGNTIYF . 15 TRBJ1-3 TRBD1 TRBV5-3
TGTGCCAGCTCACCTCCGGGGGGCGTCTATGAGCAGTTCTTC CASSPPGGVYEQFF . 14 TRBJ2-1 . TRBV18
TGTGCCATCAGTGAGTCGGAGGGTCTGGGCACTGAAGCTTTCTTT CAISESEGLGTEAFF once 15 TRBJ1-1 . TRBV10-3
TGTGCCAGCAGTTTAGGGCCGGCTGAAGCTTTCTTT CASSLGPAEAFF . 12 TRBJ1-1 . TRBV28
TGTGCCAGCACCCTAACGCTGTATAATTCACCCCTCCACTTT CASTLTLYNSPLHF . 14 TRBJ1-6 . TRBV27